This T cell receptor beta chain derives from a study of OX40 agonist ivuxolimab in advanced cancers. The overall study: Treatment received earlier with anti-PD-1, anti-PD-L1 or anti-CTLA-4 agents was allowed, and 40% had some.

Germline V gene data show CDR1 as SGDLS and CDR2 as YYNGEE. This CDR3 contains 15 residues. V shed 3 bases, J shed 5 bases, and the junction held 8 bases outside the gene matches. Systemic immunosuppression or a history of autoimmune disease excluded patients. Sequenced by immunoSEQ multiplex PCR; TCRdb stores in-frame clones only, minus some. The table has over 75,000 clones, roughly 92% seen once. The chain couples TRBV9 to TRBJ1-2; the match to TRBD1 covers 9 bases. This receptor was identified in an adult with an advanced solid tumor such as melanoma, head and neck, liver or kidney cancer. Sample: CD4+ or CD8+ T cells sorted from blood, taken in a trial of the OX40 agonist ivuxolimab. The CDR3 loop reads CASSGTGQGGYGYTF. CDR3 nucleotides: TGTGCCAGCAGCGGAACGGGACAGGGAGGTTATGGCTACACCTTC.